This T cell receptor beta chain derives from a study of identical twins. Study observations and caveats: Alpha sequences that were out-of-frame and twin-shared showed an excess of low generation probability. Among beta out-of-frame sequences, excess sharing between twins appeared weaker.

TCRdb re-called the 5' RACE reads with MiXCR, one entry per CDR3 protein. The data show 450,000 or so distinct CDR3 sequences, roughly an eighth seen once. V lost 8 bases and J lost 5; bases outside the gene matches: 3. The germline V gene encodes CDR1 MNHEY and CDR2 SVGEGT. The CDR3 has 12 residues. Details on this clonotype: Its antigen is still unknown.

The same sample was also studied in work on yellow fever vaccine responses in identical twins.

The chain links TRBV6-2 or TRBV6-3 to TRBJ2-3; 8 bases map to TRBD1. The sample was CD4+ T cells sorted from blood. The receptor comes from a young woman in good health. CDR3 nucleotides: TGTGCCAGCTTACAGGGGGGAGATACGCAGTATTTT. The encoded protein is CASLQGGDTQYF.